These 21 T cell receptor beta chains share one sample of origin, sequenced in a study of blood T cell repertoires in COVID-19. Sequenced by immunoSEQ multiplex PCR; TCRdb stores in-frame clones only, minus some. This sample has about 200,000 clones, with more than 80% found just once. What was sequenced was peripheral blood. The receptors were sampled from a man aged 25-45 years who had recovered from COVID-19.

The chain uses TRBV5-1 and TRBJ2-3; 15 positions match TRBD2. Germline V CDR1 and CDR2: SGHRS, YFSETQ. V lost 4 bases and J lost 6; bases outside the gene matches: 9. The CDR3 has 17 residues. The CDR3 DNA reads TGCGCCAGCAGCGTGGGACTAGCGGGGGGATTAGGTGATACGCAGTATTTT. Its protein product is CASSVGLAGGLGDTQYF.

This chain links TRBV19 with TRBJ2-3; TRBD2 agrees at 8 bases. Per the germline V gene, CDR1 is LNHDA and CDR2 is SQIVND (reference sequence). The trim removed 5 bases at V and 2 bases at J, leaving 9 bases unmatched. The CDR3 length is 16 residues. The CDR3 sequence: CASSPPGGAATDTQYF. The CDR3 DNA is TGTGCCAGTAGTCCGCCCGGGGGGGCAGCCACAGATACGCAGTATTTT.

The V and J genes are TRBV7-2 and TRBJ2-1; unclear D gene. The V and J ends lost 2 bases and 0 bases respectively, with 8 bases between them. CDR3 size: 15 residues. Germline-derived CDR1 and CDR2 are SGHTA and FQGNSA. Here the CDR3 reads CASSLTLLSYNEQFF. CDR3 in DNA: TGTGCCAGCAGCTTAACTCTCCTCTCCTACAATGAGCAGTTCTTC. The full variable domain, rest sourced from reference TRBV7-2 and TRBJ2-1, is GAGVSQSPSNKVTEKGKDVELRCDPISGHTALYWYRQSLGQGLEFLIYFQGNSAPDKSGLPSDRFSAERTGGSVSTLTIQRTQQEDSAVYLCASSLTLLSYNEQFFGPGTRLTVL.

The V call is TRBV7-8, the J call TRBJ2-7, with 7 bases lining up with TRBD1. The CDR3 spans 17 residues. V shed 4 bases and J 3 bases; nucleotides not matched to a gene: 15. Germline CDR1 SGHVS, CDR2 FQNEAQ. The CDR3 sequence is CASSWGSRGLINYEQYF. Written as DNA, the CDR3 is TGTGCCAGCAGCTGGGGTTCTAGGGGGCTTATAAACTACGAGCAGTACTTC.

The sample holds one count of this clone. The gene calls are TRBV9 and TRBJ1-3; D not resolved. The CDR3 extends over 14 amino acids. Germline assignment: CDR1 SGDLS and CDR2 YYNGEE. The V and J ends lost 0 bases and 0 bases respectively, with 4 bases between them. The CDR3 DNA reads as TGTGCCAGCAGCGTAGACTACTCTGGAAACACCATATATTTT. It specifies CASSVDYSGNTIYF.

V gene TRBV7-9 combines with J gene TRBJ2-7, with 11 bases matching TRBD2. This CDR3 is 18 amino acids long. The V gene end was trimmed by 5 bases and the J gene end by 2 bases; junction bases not matched to a gene: 14. Germline CDR1 SEHNR, CDR2 FQNEAQ (reference sequence). This CDR3 reads CASSPPPRLAGPTYEQYF. DNA for the CDR3: TGTGCCAGCAGCCCACCACCACGACTAGCGGGGCCGACCTACGAGCAGTACTTC.

The chain recombines TRBV29-1 with TRBJ1-2; D unresolved. V lost 1 base and J 2 bases, leaving 5 bases between the germline ends. The CDR3 has 12 residues. Germline CDR1 reads SQVTM; CDR2 reads ANQGSEA. CDR3 bases: TGCAGCGTTGAAGGGCCGAACTATGGCTACACCTTC. Its protein is CSVEGPNYGYTF.

The CDR3 region is CAWSSRLAGHLTDTQYF. In nucleotides, the CDR3 is TGTGCCTGGAGCTCGCGACTAGCGGGGCACCTCACAGATACGCAGTATTTT. J is TRBJ2-3 and V is TRBV30; TRBD2 matches 11 bases. V was clipped by 3 bases and J by 2 bases; unmatched bases: 10. CDR1 and CDR2 from the germline V gene are GTSNPN and SVGIG (reference sequence). The CDR3 consists of 17 residues.

The V call is TRBV6-5, the J call TRBJ1-2, with 7 bases lining up with TRBD1. This CDR3 is built from 15 residues. Germline CDR1 MNHEY, CDR2 SVGAGI. Trimming at V came to 0 bases and at J to 4 bases, leaving 5 bases not matched to a gene. CDR3 coding DNA: TGTGCCAGCAGTTACTCTGAGACAGGGACCTATGGCTACACCTTC. As protein: CASSYSETGTYGYTF.

The chain carries TRBV29-1 and TRBJ2-2; D call uncertain. V was cut by 7 bases and J by 4 bases, with 13 bases left in between. The CDR3 runs 13 residues. Per germline, CDR1 SQVTM and CDR2 ANQGSEA. CDR3: CSAAPQVTGELFF. The CDR3 nucleotides are TGCAGCGCTGCCCCGCAGGTCACCGGGGAGCTGTTTTTT.

The chain uses TRBV24-1 and TRBJ1-2, with 7 bases fitting TRBD1. J gave up 5 bases and V 7 bases, and 9 bases lay outside the gene matches. Germline V gives CDR1 KGHDR, CDR2 SFDVKD. The CDR3 consists of 14 residues. The CDR3: CATRATGQHYGYTF. The CDR3, as DNA: TGTGCCACCAGGGCAACGGGACAGCATTATGGCTACACCTTC.

V gene TRBV2 combines with J gene TRBJ2-1, with 11 bases matching TRBD1. The ends lost 7 bases at V and 10 bases at J; junction bases unmatched: 6. CDR1 is SNHLY and CDR2 is FYNNEI in the germline V gene. The CDR3 totals 13 residues. The CDR3 DNA reads TGTGCCAGCACAGGACAGGGGGCAGGGGAGCAGTTCTTC. Its translation: CASTGQGAGEQFF.

The rearrangement joins TRBV2 to TRBJ1-5, with 10 nucleotides matching TRBD1. V shed 6 bases, J shed 0 bases, and the junction held 11 bases outside the gene matches. This CDR3 spans 18 amino acids. Germline assignment: CDR1 SNHLY and CDR2 FYNNEI. The CDR3 sequence: CASRTGGHVMDSNQPQHF. The CDR3 region has the DNA TGTGCCAGCAGGACAGGGGGCCATGTAATGGATAGCAATCAGCCCCAGCATTTT.

This sequence joins TRBV16 and TRBJ1-5; maybe TRBD1 (6 bases). The germline gives CDR1 KGHSY, CDR2 FQNENV. The CDR3 is 18 residues long. V was clipped by 0 bases and J by 0 bases, with 15 bases between them. CDR3 loop: CASSQSDRLPYSNQPQHF. CDR3 nucleotide sequence: TGTGCCAGCAGCCAATCTGACAGGTTACCTTATAGCAATCAGCCCCAGCATTTT.

V is TRBV9 and J is TRBJ2-6; D is perhaps TRBD1 (5 bases). Per the germline V gene, CDR1 is SGDLS and CDR2 is YYNGEE. This CDR3 is 15 amino acids long. Trimming left V 3 bases short and J 4 bases short, with 11 bases between. CDR3 loop: CASSAWTIGANVLTF. The CDR3 DNA follows: TGTGCCAGCAGCGCTTGGACAATCGGGGCCAACGTCCTGACTTTC.

The rearrangement links TRBV7-9 to TRBJ1-5; weak D call: TRBD1 (6 bases). Germline CDR1 is SEHNR and CDR2 is FQNEAQ (reference sequence). V lost 6 bases, J lost 5 bases, and 14 bases lay in between. CDR3 length: 14 residues. CDR3 DNA sequence: TGTGCCAGCAGTACCGACAGGTCCGATCAGCCCCAGCATTTT. It specifies CASSTDRSDQPQHF.

The chain joins TRBV3-1 (or the pseudogene TRBV3-2) to TRBJ2-3; D gene ambiguous. The CDR3 covers 15 residues. Germline lookup yields CDR1 LGHDT and CDR2 YNNKEL (reference sequence). The V end lost 0 bases, the J end lost 8 bases, and 15 bases lay between the germline ends. In DNA, the CDR3 is TGTGCCAGCAGCCAAGATCGACCGATAGTAGCTACGCAGTATTTT. Protein product: CASSQDRPIVATQYF.

The V and J genes are TRBV9 and TRBJ1-6; D might be TRBD1 (5 bases). V lost 1 base and J 10 bases, leaving 12 bases between the germline ends. The CDR3 is 14 amino acids. Germline CDR1 reads SGDLS; CDR2 reads YYNGEE. This CDR3 is CASSVQGLGSPLHF. In DNA form, the CDR3 reads TGTGCCAGCAGCGTACAGGGACTGGGATCACCCCTCCACTTT. The complete variable domain, with remaining parts taken from reference TRBV9 and TRBJ1-6, reads DSGVTQTPKHLITATGQRVTLRCSPRSGDLSVYWYQQSLDQGLQFLIQYYNGEERAKGNILERFSAQQFPDLHSELNLSSLELGDSALYFCASSVQGLGSPLHFGNGTRLTVT.

The rearrangement links TRBV7-2 to TRBJ2-1, with D perhaps matching TRBD2 (7 bases). The CDR3 runs to 13 residues. Trimming cost V 2 bases and J 15 bases, with 17 bases left between them. In germline, CDR1 is SGHTA, CDR2 FQGNSA. CDR3 sequence (DNA): TGTGCCAGCAGCTTAACGTCGGGGGGCCACCTGTTCTTC. Translated: CASSLTSGGHLFF. The whole variable domain, filled in from reference TRBV7-2 and TRBJ2-1, reads GAGVSQSPSNKVTEKGKDVELRCDPISGHTALYWYRQSLGQGLEFLIYFQGNSAPDKSGLPSDRFSAERTGGSVSTLTIQRTQQEDSAVYLCASSLTSGGHLFFGPGTRLTVL.

The rearrangement uses TRBV6-6 and TRBJ2-1; tentatively, D is TRBD2 (5 bases). CDR1 and CDR2 (germline): MNHNY, SVGAGI (reference sequence). Trimming stripped 2 bases from V and 8 bases from J, with 13 bases between. This CDR3 comprises 14 residues. CDR3 protein: CASSYQGSRDEQFF. CDR3 coding DNA: TGTGCCAGCAGTTACCAAGGTTCGAGGGATGAGCAGTTCTTC.

V is TRBV11-2 and J is TRBJ1-3; no clear D gene. Trimming removed 1 base at V and 0 bases at J, with 7 bases between. CDR1 is SGHAT and CDR2 is FQNNGV in the germline V gene. The CDR3 loop spans 15 amino acids. The CDR3 nucleotides read TGTGCCAGCAGCTTAGTCGGCGGCTCTGGAAACACCATATATTTT. Encoded protein: CASSLVGGSGNTIYF.